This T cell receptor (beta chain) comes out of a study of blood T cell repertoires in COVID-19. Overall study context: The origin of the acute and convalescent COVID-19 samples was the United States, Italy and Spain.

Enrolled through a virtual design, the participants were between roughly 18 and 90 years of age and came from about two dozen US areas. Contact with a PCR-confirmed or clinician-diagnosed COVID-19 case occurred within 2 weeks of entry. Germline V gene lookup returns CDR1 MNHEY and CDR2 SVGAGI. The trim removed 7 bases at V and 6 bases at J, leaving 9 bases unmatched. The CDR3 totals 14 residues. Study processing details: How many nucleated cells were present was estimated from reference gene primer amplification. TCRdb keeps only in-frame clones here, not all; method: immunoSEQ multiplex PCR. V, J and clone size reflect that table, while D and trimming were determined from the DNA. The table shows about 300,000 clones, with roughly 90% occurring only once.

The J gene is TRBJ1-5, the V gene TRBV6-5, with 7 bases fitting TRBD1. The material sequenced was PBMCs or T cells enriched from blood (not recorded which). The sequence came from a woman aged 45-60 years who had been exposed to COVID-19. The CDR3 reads CASTDRQGGQPQHF. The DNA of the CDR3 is TGTGCCAGCACGGACCGACAGGGCGGTCAGCCCCAGCATTTT.